This paragraph reports one TCR beta chain. The sample belongs to a study of T cells in Graves' hyperthyroidism and ophthalmopathy. The source material, RNA transcripts, was used to amplify TCR beta CDR3 regions. A set of HTBI primers served as the primers for a first-round RT-PCR of the TCR CDR3. Each CDR3 protein is one row after TCRdb ran MiXCR on the multiplex PCR reads. The sample holds around 690,000 distinct CDR3 sequences, approximately 15% seen once. Each 10 ml fresh peripheral blood draw supplied the PBMCs. The sequence was collected from a man between 50 and 59 years old with Graves' hyperthyroidism. The sample comprised blood.

The DNA for the CDR3 is TGTGCCAGCAGTTTATTATCTACTGTGAACACTGAAGCTTTCTTT. This codes for CASSLLSTVNTEAFF. The rearrangement links TRBV28 to TRBJ1-1; D ambiguous. CDR1 is MDHEN, CDR2 SYDVKM, per germline. The CDR3 is 15 residues long. Trimming removed 1 base from V and 0 bases from J, with 9 bases in between.